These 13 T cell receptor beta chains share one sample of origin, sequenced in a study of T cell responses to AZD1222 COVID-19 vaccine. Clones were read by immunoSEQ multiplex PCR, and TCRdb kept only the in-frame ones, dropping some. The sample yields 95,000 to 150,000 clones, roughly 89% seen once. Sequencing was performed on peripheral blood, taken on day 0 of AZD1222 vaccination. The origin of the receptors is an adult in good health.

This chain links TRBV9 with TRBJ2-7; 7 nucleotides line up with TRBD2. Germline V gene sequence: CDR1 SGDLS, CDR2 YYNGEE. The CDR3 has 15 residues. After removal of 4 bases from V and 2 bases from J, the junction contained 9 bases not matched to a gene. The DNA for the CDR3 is TGTGCCAGCAGCCCGGCGGGGGTACGAGCCTACGAGCAGTACTTC. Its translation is CASSPAGVRAYEQYF.

Here the CDR3 reads CASAGRMGEQFF. In DNA, the CDR3 is TGTGCCAGCGCCGGGAGAATGGGTGAGCAGTTCTTC. The chain joins TRBV7-9 to TRBJ2-1; D possibly corresponds to TRBD2 (6 bases). Trimming left V 8 bases short and J 9 bases short, with 14 bases between. The V gene's germline CDR1 is SEHNR and CDR2 FQNEAQ (reference sequence). The CDR3 contains 12 residues.

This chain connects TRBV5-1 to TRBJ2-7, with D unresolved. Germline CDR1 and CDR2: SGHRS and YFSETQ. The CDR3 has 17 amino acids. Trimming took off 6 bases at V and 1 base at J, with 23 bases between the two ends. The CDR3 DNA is TGCGCCAGCACCCCCTTGAGTAGACAAGGGCTTTCCTACGAGCAGTACTTC. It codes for CASTPLSRQGLSYEQYF.

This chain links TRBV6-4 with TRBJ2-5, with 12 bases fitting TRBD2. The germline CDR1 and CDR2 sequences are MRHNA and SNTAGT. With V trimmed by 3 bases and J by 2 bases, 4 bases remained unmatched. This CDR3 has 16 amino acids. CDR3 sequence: CASSESTSGGQETQYF. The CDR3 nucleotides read TGTGCCAGCAGTGAATCGACTAGCGGGGGACAAGAGACCCAGTACTTC.

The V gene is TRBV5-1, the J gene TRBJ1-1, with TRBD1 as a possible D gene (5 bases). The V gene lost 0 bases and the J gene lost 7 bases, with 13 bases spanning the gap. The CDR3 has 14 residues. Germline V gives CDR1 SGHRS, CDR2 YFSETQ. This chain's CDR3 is CASSLGQSFIEAFF. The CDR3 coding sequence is TGCGCCAGCAGCTTGGGACAGAGTTTCATTGAAGCTTTCTTT.

For the CDR3, the DNA is TGTGCCAGCAGCTTGGCGGCAGGGGGCGGCAATGAAAAACTGTTTTTT. Its translation is CASSLAAGGGNEKLFF. The chain joins TRBV5-8 to TRBJ1-4; 8 nucleotides agree with TRBD1. The CDR3 loop spans 16 amino acids. Trimming at V came to 0 bases and at J to 5 bases, leaving 6 bases not matched to a gene. Germline V gene sequence: CDR1 SGHTS, CDR2 YDEGEE.

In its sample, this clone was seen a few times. The CDR3 loop reads CAISGGQGFGNTIYF. The CDR3 DNA is TGTGCCATCAGTGGGGGACAGGGGTTTGGAAACACCATATATTTT. The rearrangement joins TRBV10-3 to TRBJ1-3; 10 positions agree with TRBD1. Germline V gene lookup returns CDR1 ENHRY and CDR2 SYGVKD. The trim removed 4 bases at V and 3 bases at J, leaving 3 bases unmatched. The CDR3 has 15 amino acids.

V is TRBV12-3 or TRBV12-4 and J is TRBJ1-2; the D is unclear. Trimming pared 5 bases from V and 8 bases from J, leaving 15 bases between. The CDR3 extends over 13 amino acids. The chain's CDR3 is CASSAGPNQGYTF. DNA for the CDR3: TGTGCCAGCAGTGCCGGGCCCAACCAGGGCTACACCTTC.

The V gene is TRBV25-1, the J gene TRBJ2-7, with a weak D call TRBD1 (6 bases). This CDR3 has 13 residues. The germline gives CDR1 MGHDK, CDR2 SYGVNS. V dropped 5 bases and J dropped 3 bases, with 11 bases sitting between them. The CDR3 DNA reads TGTGCCAGCAGTTACCGGGACAACTACGAGCAGTACTTC. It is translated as CASSYRDNYEQYF.

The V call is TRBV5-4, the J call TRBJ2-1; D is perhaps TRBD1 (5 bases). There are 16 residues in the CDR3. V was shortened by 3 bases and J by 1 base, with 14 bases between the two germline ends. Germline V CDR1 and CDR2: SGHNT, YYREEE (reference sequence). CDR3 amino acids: CASSSSQGISYNEQFF. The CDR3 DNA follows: TGTGCCAGCAGCTCCTCGCAGGGTATATCCTACAATGAGCAGTTCTTC.

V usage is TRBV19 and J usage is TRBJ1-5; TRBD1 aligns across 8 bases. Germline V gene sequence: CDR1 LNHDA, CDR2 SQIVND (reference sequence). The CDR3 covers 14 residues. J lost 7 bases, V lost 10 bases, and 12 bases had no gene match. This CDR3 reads CATRDRGARQPQHF. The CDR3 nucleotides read TGTGCCACCAGAGACAGGGGAGCCCGACAGCCCCAGCATTTT.

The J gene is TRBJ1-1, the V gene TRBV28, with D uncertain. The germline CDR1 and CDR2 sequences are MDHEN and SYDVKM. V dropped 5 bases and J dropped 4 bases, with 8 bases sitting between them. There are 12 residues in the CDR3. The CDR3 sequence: CASSPLATEAFF. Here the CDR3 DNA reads TGTGCCAGCAGTCCCCTGGCCACTGAAGCTTTCTTT.

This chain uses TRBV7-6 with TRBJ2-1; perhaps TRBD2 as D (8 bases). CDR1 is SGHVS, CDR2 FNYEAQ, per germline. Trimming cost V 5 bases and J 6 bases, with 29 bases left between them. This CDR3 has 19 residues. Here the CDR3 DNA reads TGTGCCAGCAGCCAAACGACTAGCGACCCCCGAAAGGGGGCCAATGAGCAGTTCTTC. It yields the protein CASSQTTSDPRKGANEQFF. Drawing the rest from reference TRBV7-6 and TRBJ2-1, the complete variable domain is GAGVSQSPRYKVTKRGQDVALRCDPISGHVSLYWYRQALGQGPEFLTYFNYEAQQDKSGLPNDRFSAERPEGSISTLTIQRTEQRDSAMYRCASSQTTSDPRKGANEQFFGPGTRLTVL.